This T cell receptor (beta chain) came from a study of blood T cell repertoires in COVID-19. For the study at large: Sites in the United States, Italy and Spain provided acute and convalescent COVID-19 samples. Sample material is recorded as cDNA or gDNA derived from T cells, B-cell-depleted T cells, or PBMCs.

As handled by the study authors: Reference gene primer amplification gave estimated nucleated cell counts. Sequencing was performed with immunoSEQ multiplex PCR; in TCRdb, only in-frame clones are kept and a portion is missing. The V and J calls and clone size were taken over from that table, and D and trimming were inferred from the DNA. The table shows fewer than 400,000 clones, with around 85% occurring only once. Germline V gene sequence: CDR1 DFQATT, CDR2 SNEGSKA (reference sequence). The CDR3 is made up of 15 amino acids. The sequenced sample was peripheral blood. This clonotype was sampled from a woman aged 18-30 years with acute or convalescent COVID-19. The chain couples TRBV20-1 to TRBJ2-4, with D tentatively TRBD2 (6 bases). The J call may be faulty, since TRBJ2-1 better matches the DNA end. CDR3 sequence: CSASGLALAKNIQFF. For the CDR3, the DNA is TGCAGTGCTAGTGGACTGGCACTAGCCAAAAACATTCAGTTCTTC.